This is a list of T cell receptor beta chains from one sample in a study of cytomegalovirus exposure and HLA in healthy donors. The repertoire was sequenced with immunoSEQ multiplex PCR; TCRdb's copy has only in-frame clones and lacks some. The sample records 150,000 to 200,000 clones, about 72% being singletons. The sequenced sample consisted of PBMCs. The source is a girl aged 5-17 years in good health and CMV-seronegative. CDR3s include the opening cysteine and the closing phenylalanine or tryptophan. The order of the fields is V gene, D gene, J gene, clone size, CDR3 DNA, CDR3 protein. The D gene is left open where the match is weak. Some rows have no size entry. The others give once, few or many, or a class for an expanded clone.

>TRBV6-1|.|TRBJ1-1|.
TGTGCCACCCTCTTGGACGGAGGCACTGAAGCTTTCTTT
CATLLDGGTEAFF
>TRBV30|.|TRBJ2-7|.
TGTGCCTGGAGTGTGGGGCGCCGGGTCTACGAGCAGTACTTC
CAWSVGRRVYEQYF
>TRBV6-5|TRBD1|TRBJ1-2|.
TGTGCCAGCAGCGTTGACAGGGGCAACTATGGCTACACCTTC
CASSVDRGNYGYTF
>TRBV2|.|TRBJ1-1|few
TGTGCCAGCAGTGATCCAGGGGAGAACACTGAAGCTTTCTTT
CASSDPGENTEAFF
>TRBV29-1|TRBD1|TRBJ1-1|few
TGCAGCTCTCAACAGGGGGCAGGGAGTGAAGCTTTCTTT
CSSQQGAGSEAFF
>TRBV5-1|.|TRBJ2-7|.
TGCGCCAGCAGCTTCACAGGTGGAGATTTCTCCTACGAGCAGTACTTC
CASSFTGGDFSYEQYF
>TRBV25-1|TRBD1|TRBJ2-6|.
TGTGCCAGCAGTGTTCAGGGGGCTTGGGGGGCCAACGTCCTGACTTTC
CASSVQGAWGANVLTF
>TRBV19|TRBD2|TRBJ2-7|once
TGTGCCAGTAGTACCATAGCGGGCGGGCGCTCCTACGAGCAGTACTTC
CASSTIAGGRSYEQYF
>TRBV10-2|TRBD1|TRBJ2-5|few
TGCGCCAGCAGCCGACAGGGCGAAGAGACCCAGTACTTC
CASSRQGEETQYF
>TRBV9|.|TRBJ2-7|.
TGTGCCAGCAGCGTAGGGCAGAATGTTTACGAGCAGTACTTC
CASSVGQNVYEQYF
>TRBV9|.|TRBJ1-3|.
TGTGCCAGCAGCGTATTCGGGGGATCTGGAAACACCATATATTTT
CASSVFGGSGNTIYF
>TRBV13|TRBD1|TRBJ2-1|.
TGTGCCAGCAGCTTAGGGACAGGGTCCCTAAATGAGCAGTTCTTC
CASSLGTGSLNEQFF
>TRBV5-6|TRBD2|TRBJ2-7|.
TGTGCCAGCAGCCCGGGGAGGGTTGGGGGATTCTACGAGCAGTACTTC
CASSPGRVGGFYEQYF
>TRBV18|TRBD1|TRBJ1-4|.
TGTGCCAGCTCACCCTCGACAGGGGGCGGTGAAAAACTGTTTTTT
CASSPSTGGGEKLFF
>TRBV7-9|.|TRBJ1-2|.
TGTGCCAGCAGACCCGCGGGGGAGGCCTATGGCTACACCTTC
CASRPAGEAYGYTF
>TRBV7-9|.|TRBJ2-3|.
TGTGCCAGCAGCTTTAGTTCGGCCAGGCGAACAGATACGCAGTATTTT
CASSFSSARRTDTQYF
>TRBV13|TRBD2|TRBJ2-3|.
TGTGCCAGCACCCGACTAGCGGATACGCAGTATTTT
CASTRLADTQYF
>TRBV19|.|TRBJ2-2|once
TGTGCCAGTAGTTCCTATACTAACACCGGGGAGCTGTTTTTT
CASSSYTNTGELFF
>TRBV5-5|.|TRBJ1-2|.
TGTGCCAGAAGCCCCCGACTCTATGGCTACACCTTC
CARSPRLYGYTF
>TRBV5-1|TRBD1|TRBJ2-2|.
TGCGCCAGCAGCCGGACAGGGCGGGAGCTGTTTTTT
CASSRTGRELFF